Here is one TCR beta chain with its context. Its matching antigen is unknown. The sample belongs to a study of cytomegalovirus exposure and HLA in healthy donors. The CDR3 has 12 residues. In germline, CDR1 is LNHNV, CDR2 YYDKDF (reference sequence). V shed 5 bases and J shed 4 bases, with 6 bases lying between them. General study findings and limits: The records held CMV serostatus as the only immune exposure information.

The PCR ran on 60 Vbeta and 13 Jbeta primers. Libraries were prepared by immunoSEQ multiplex PCR; TCRdb keeps only in-frame clonotypes and omits some of them. The repertoire holds 200,000 or so clones, with approximately 80% as singletons. The V gene is TRBV15, the J gene TRBJ1-5; the D is unclear. Sequenced: PBMCs. The TCR originated in a man aged 25 to 40 in good health and CMV-seronegative. The CDR3 here is CATSARNQPQHF. CDR3 sequence (DNA): TGTGCCACCAGCGCTCGGAATCAGCCCCAGCATTTT.